This is a list of T cell receptor beta chains from one sample in a study of T cells in Graves' hyperthyroidism and ophthalmopathy. TCRdb reprocessed the multiplex PCR reads with MiXCR, giving one entry per CDR3 protein. The sample carries fewer than 850,000 distinct CDR3 sequences, roughly 17% recorded once. Source material: blood. The receptors stem from a man in his fifties or sixties with Graves' hyperthyroidism. Each CDR3 is given with its conserved first and last residue. Fields, in order: CDR3 length, D gene, clone size, J gene, V gene, CDR3 protein, CDR3 DNA. D genes are given only for firm matches. Not every row has a clone size; where given, it reads once, few, many or a size class.

15 TRBD1 few TRBJ2-1 TRBV24-1 CATGDRGFPYNEQFF TGTGCCACGGGGGACAGGGGTTTCCCCTACAATGAGCAGTTCTTC
18 TRBD2 many TRBJ2-1 TRBV27 CASSSLLGLAGGYNEQFF TGTGCCAGCAGTTCCCTCCTCGGACTAGCGGGAGGGTACAATGAGCAGTTCTTC
15 TRBD1 many TRBJ1-2 TRBV29-1 CSVEDRDRYSAGYTF TGCAGCGTTGAAGATCGGGACAGGTACTCCGCAGGCTACACCTTC
17 . many TRBJ2-3 TRBV7-2 CASSRPRRAASTDTQYF TGTGCCAGCAGCCGCCCGAGGAGGGCAGCTAGCACAGATACGCAGTATTTT
15 TRBD1 many TRBJ2-1 TRBV5-1 CASSTTGEIYNEQFF TGCGCCAGCAGCACCACAGGGGAGATTTACAATGAGCAGTTCTTC
15 . . TRBJ2-1 TRBV6-2/TRBV6-3 CASSFGGGYYNEQFF TGTGCCAGCAGTTTCGGGGGAGGTTATTACAATGAGCAGTTCTTC
12 TRBD2 few TRBJ2-1 TRBV20-1 CSARGLVREQFF TGCAGTGCTAGGGGACTAGTTCGTGAGCAGTTCTTC
13 . . TRBJ2-7 TRBV7-9 CASNPRAGREQYF TGTGCCAGCAACCCGAGGGCGGGGCGCGAGCAGTACTTC
14 . . TRBJ2-1 TRBV20-1 CSAPREPGYNEQFF TGCAGTGCTCCTCGCGAGCCTGGGTACAATGAGCAGTTCTTC
14 TRBD2 many TRBJ2-1 TRBV7-8 CASSLVLADNEQFF TGTGCCAGCAGCTTAGTCCTAGCGGACAATGAGCAGTTCTTC
19 TRBD2 many TRBJ2-7 TRBV27 CASSLHRGQGLAGIYEQYF TGTGCCAGCAGTCTCCACAGGGGGCAGGGACTAGCGGGAATCTACGAGCAGTACTTC
15 . few TRBJ2-7 TRBV7-6 CASSLAQGQSYEQYF TGTGCCAGCAGCTTAGCTCAGGGACAAAGTTACGAGCAGTACTTC
14 . . TRBJ2-5 TRBV30 CAWKDGPGKETQYF TGTGCCTGGAAGGACGGCCCGGGGAAAGAGACCCAGTACTTC
16 TRBD1 many TRBJ1-4 TRBV12-3/TRBV12-4 CASSLAGTGSSEKLFF TGTGCCAGCAGTTTAGCGGGGACAGGGTCTTCGGAAAAACTGTTTTTT
16 TRBD1 . TRBJ2-7 TRBV12-3/TRBV12-4 CASSLDPGGASGEQYF TGTGCCAGCAGTTTAGATCCAGGGGGCGCTTCGGGCGAGCAGTACTTC
15 TRBD1 once TRBJ2-5 TRBV9 CASSVGRGGSETQYF TGTGCCAGCAGCGTAGGCAGAGGGGGCTCGGAGACCCAGTACTTC
15 TRBD2 . TRBJ2-3 TRBV3-1 CASSHRLAGTDTQYF TGTGCCAGCAGCCACCGACTAGCGGGTACAGATACGCAGTATTTT
20 . . TRBJ2-3 TRBV19 CASSIILWAWASESADTQYF TGTGCCAGTAGTATCATTTTGTGGGCATGGGCCTCCGAGTCTGCAGATACGCAGTATTTT
16 . . TRBJ2-7 TRBV18 CASSLDWTDVSYEHYF TGTGCCAGCTCACTCGACTGGACGGACGTTTCCTACGAGCATTACTTC
14 TRBD1 . TRBJ1-1 TRBV6-2/TRBV6-3 CASNLQGIGTEAFF TGTGCCAGCAACCTACAGGGGATCGGCACTGAAGCTTTCTTT
12 . few TRBJ2-3 TRBV24-1 CATSLLGDTQYF TGTGCCACCAGCTTACTAGGAGATACGCAGTATTTT
15 . . TRBJ1-2 TRBV12-3/TRBV12-4 CASGDVSRVGYGYTF TGTGCCAGCGGCGATGTTTCTCGTGTGGGGTATGGCTACACCTTC
15 TRBD1 many TRBJ1-5 TRBV12-3/TRBV12-4 CASSSPDRGIQPQHF TGTGCCAGCAGCTCCCCGGACAGGGGGATTCAGCCCCAGCATTTT
16 . few TRBJ1-1 TRBV29-1 CSVDRSMELLNTEAFF TGCAGCGTTGATCGGTCTATGGAGCTTCTGAACACTGAAGCTTTCTTT
13 . few TRBJ1-5 TRBV7-8 CASSLVGSQPQHF TGTGCCAGCAGCTTAGTAGGATCTCAGCCCCAGCATTTT
13 . many TRBJ1-1 TRBV28 CASSLTRGTEAFF TGTGCCAGCAGTTTGACCAGGGGAACTGAAGCTTTCTTT
16 TRBD2 few TRBJ2-1 TRBV5-8 CASNFGGTSGSDEQFF TGTGCCAGCAATTTTGGCGGGACTAGCGGGAGCGATGAGCAGTTCTTC
14 . many TRBJ2-7 TRBV7-6 CASSPRTRSYEQYF TGTGCCAGCAGCCCACGGACTCGATCCTACGAGCAGTACTTC
12 . few TRBJ2-3 TRBV30 CAWGPPTDTQYF TGTGCCTGGGGACCACCCACAGATACGCAGTATTTT
15 TRBD2 . TRBJ2-1 TRBV6-1 CASSAGLAGGHEQFF TGTGCCAGCAGCGCGGGACTAGCGGGAGGTCATGAGCAGTTCTTC
13 . . TRBJ2-5 TRBV25-1 CASSETRVETQYF TGTGCCAGCAGTGAAACTAGAGTGGAGACCCAGTACTTC
13 . few TRBJ1-5 TRBV10-2 CASTSRGEQPQHF TGCGCCAGCACTAGTCGGGGCGAACAGCCCCAGCATTTT
12 . . TRBJ1-2 TRBV24-1 CATSDLSYGYTF TGTGCCACCAGTGATTTGTCCTATGGCTACACCTTC
13 TRBD1 many TRBJ1-2 TRBV28 CASRSQGRDGYTF TGTGCCAGCAGATCACAGGGGCGAGATGGCTACACCTTC
15 . many TRBJ1-6 TRBV7-9 CASSIEQGPNSPLHF TGTGCCAGCAGTATCGAGCAGGGGCCTAATTCACCCCTCCACTTT
18 TRBD2 . TRBJ2-5 TRBV20-1 CSARDRGRAYQHQEAQYF TGCAGTGCTAGAGATAGAGGGAGGGCCTACCAGCACCAAGAGGCCCAGTACTTC
15 TRBD1 few TRBJ2-1 TRBV6-2/TRBV6-3 CASSYGTGIIDEQFF TGTGCCAGCAGTTACGGGACAGGGATCATCGATGAGCAGTTCTTC
19 . . TRBJ2-7 TRBV7-9 CASTWGRESPKPSSYEQYF TGTGCCAGCACCTGGGGGCGGGAATCCCCGAAACCCTCCTCCTACGAGCAGTACTTC
12 TRBD2 few TRBJ2-5 TRBV27 CASRTSGKTQYF TGTGCCAGCAGAACTAGCGGGAAGACCCAGTACTTC
13 TRBD1 many TRBJ1-2 TRBV12-3/TRBV12-4 CASSPWTGSGYTF TGTGCCAGCAGTCCCTGGACAGGGAGCGGCTACACCTTC
16 . many TRBJ2-3 TRBV12-5 CASGLVGTLSTDTQYF TGTGCTAGTGGTTTGGTCGGGACGCTCTCCACAGATACGCAGTATTTT
14 . . TRBJ2-6 TRBV29-1 CSVGERSGANVLTF TGCAGCGTTGGGGAGCGCTCTGGGGCCAACGTCCTGACTTTC
14 . many TRBJ2-2 TRBV6-1 CASSEGVITGELFF TGTGCCAGCAGTGAAGGGGTCATCACCGGGGAGCTGTTTTTT
14 . many TRBJ1-4 TRBV6-1 CASSFGGSVEKLFF TGTGCCAGCAGTTTTGGGGGCTCGGTTGAAAAACTGTTTTTT
16 . . TRBJ1-2 TRBV5-1 CASSLEAVTGNYGYTF TGCGCCAGCAGCCTAGAAGCAGTCACAGGGAACTATGGCTACACCTTC
14 . few TRBJ2-5 TRBV20-1 CSARDPRSQETQYF TGCAGTGCTAGAGACCCAAGGAGCCAAGAGACCCAGTACTTC
16 . many TRBJ1-5 TRBV7-2 CASSLVGGDGNQPQHF TGTGCCAGCAGCTTAGTTGGGGGCGATGGCAATCAGCCCCAGCATTTT
15 . . TRBJ1-6 TRBV4-2 CASSWDTQGDSPLHF TGTGCCAGCAGCTGGGACACCCAAGGGGATTCACCCCTCCACTTT
14 . many TRBJ1-4 TRBV28 CASTLGGQFGKLFF TGTGCCAGCACCCTGGGAGGGCAGTTCGGAAAACTGTTTTTT
15 . few TRBJ2-1 TRBV6-2/TRBV6-3 CASSFYRDSSHEQFF TGTGCCAGCAGTTTTTACCGGGACTCCTCGCATGAGCAGTTCTTC
20 . many TRBJ2-7 TRBV7-9 CASSKTAGLTARGTPYEQYF TGTGCCAGCAGCAAGACCGCAGGGTTAACGGCGCGCGGGACCCCCTACGAGCAGTACTTC
20 . few TRBJ2-2 TRBV6-2/TRBV6-3 CASSYSIRERTIPNTGELFF TGTGCCAGCAGTTACTCGATCCGTGAACGGACTATACCGAACACCGGGGAGCTGTTTTTT
15 TRBD1 . TRBJ1-6 TRBV2 CASRAGQGWNSPLHF TGTGCCAGCAGGGCTGGACAGGGGTGGAATTCACCCCTCCACTTT
18 TRBD2 . TRBJ2-1 TRBV9 CASSVGLAGGPLYNEQFF TGTGCCAGCAGCGTAGGACTAGCGGGAGGGCCCTTATACAATGAGCAGTTCTTC
15 . . TRBJ2-1 TRBV30 CARSRKGLANNEQFF TGTGCCCGGAGTAGAAAGGGACTGGCAAACAATGAGCAGTTCTTC
12 . . TRBJ2-1 TRBV19 CASSIGGREQFF TGTGCCAGTAGTATAGGTGGCCGTGAGCAGTTCTTC
15 TRBD2 many TRBJ2-7 TRBV20-1 CSARDTTSGMGEQYF TGCAGTGCTAGAGATACGACTAGCGGGATGGGGGAGCAGTACTTC
13 . many TRBJ1-1 TRBV19 CASSIGGNTEAFF TGTGCCAGTAGTATAGGGGGGAACACTGAAGCTTTCTTT
16 TRBD2 . TRBJ2-3 TRBV20-1 CSASSGRALSTDTQYF TGCAGTGCCTCTAGCGGGAGGGCCCTTAGCACAGATACGCAGTATTTT